This T cell receptor beta chain is from a study of OX40 agonist ivuxolimab in advanced cancers. Study context: As their treatment, patients were administered ivuxolimab, an agonistic anti-OX40 (CD134) antibody.

Profiled with immunoSEQ multiplex PCR; TCRdb holds only in-frame clones, not every one. In the table there are roughly 90,000 clones, roughly 93% of which are singletons. This clone has a single count. Its specificity is not known. The study's findings and limits: Expanded clones tended on average to be more numerous among CD8+ T cells than CD4+. Clonal expansion was seen in CD4+ and CD8+ blood T cells by week 6 at 0.1 to 3.0 mg/kg.

The germline V gene encodes CDR1 WNHNN and CDR2 SYGVQD (reference sequence). CDR3 length equals 12 residues. V shed 5 bases, J shed 6 bases, and the junction held 3 bases outside the gene matches. The sample was CD4+ or CD8+ T cells sorted from blood, taken in a trial of the OX40 agonist ivuxolimab. The V and J genes are TRBV10-1 and TRBJ2-7; TRBD2 matches 8 bases. The sequence was collected from an adult with an advanced solid tumor such as melanoma, head and neck, liver or kidney cancer. The CDR3 loop is CASSSGTSEQYF. Here the CDR3 DNA reads TGCGCCAGCAGTTCCGGGACTAGCGAGCAGTACTTC.